This paragraph reports one T cell receptor beta chain. The data stem from a study of T cell responses to AZD1222 COVID-19 vaccine. Only in-frame clones appear in the TCRdb table, and some are missing; sequencing was by immunoSEQ multiplex PCR. The table includes 150,000 to 200,000 clones, roughly nine tenths detected once. The CDR3 contains 16 residues. The germline V gene encodes CDR1 KGHSH and CDR2 LQKENI. V lost 3 bases to trimming and J lost 0 bases, with 12 bases between them. The TCR comes from an adult who received the AZD1222 COVID-19 vaccine. This specimen consisted of peripheral blood, obtained 28 days after the second AZD1222 dose. The genes are TRBV18 and TRBJ1-3; D gene uncertain. The CDR3 sequence is CASSPVDGVSGNTIYF. CDR3 bases: TGTGCCAGCTCACCTGTCGACGGTGTCTCTGGAAACACCATATATTTT.